Presented here are 16 T cell receptor beta chains from one specimen sequenced in a study of CD8 T cells in ankylosing spondylitis. TCRdb re-analysed the 5' RACE reads in MiXCR, keeping a single row per CDR3 protein. The data contain under 150,000 distinct CDR3 sequences, 8% to 9% of them singletons. Sequenced material: synovial fluid, either unsorted or a sorted T cell fraction (not recorded which). These receptors came from a male donor with ankylosing spondylitis.

This clonotype showed up just a few times. The chain has TRBV21-1 and TRBJ1-2; the table calls TRBD1, which could not be checked here. TRBV21-1 is given as a pseudogene. There are 15 residues in the CDR3. The CDR3 bases are TGTGCCAGCAGCAAAGTGGGGCCAAACCTCTATGGCTACACCTTC. Its translation: CASSKVGPNLYGYTF.

This clonotype was seen many times. The chain combines TRBV9 with TRBJ2-2; D is possibly TRBD2 (6 bases). This CDR3 has 18 amino acids. Germline-derived CDR1 and CDR2 are SGDLS and YYNGEE. V lost 4 bases to trimming and J lost 5 bases, with 24 bases between them. The CDR3, as DNA: TGTGCCAGCAGCCCCAACGTCGGGGACTCAGCAATGACCGGGGAGCTGTTTTTT. Its protein product is CASSPNVGDSAMTGELFF.

This clonotype was seen only a few times. The J gene is TRBJ2-7, the V gene TRBV29-1; D assignment may be TRBD1 or TRBD2 (5 bases each). The CDR3 extends over 15 amino acids. In germline, CDR1 is SQVTM, CDR2 ANQGSEA. V dropped 7 bases and J dropped 5 bases, with 24 bases sitting between them. CDR3 DNA sequence: TGCAGCGCCCAACCGGGACCCAAGGGTTCCCACGAGCAGTACTTC. Protein: CSAQPGPKGSHEQYF.

This clonotype was seen repeatedly, ten times or more. The rearrangement uses TRBV7-3 and TRBJ2-1; TRBD2 agrees at 8 bases. The CDR3 length is 15 residues. V lost 2 bases, J lost 4 bases, and 4 bases stayed unmatched. CDR1 and CDR2 (germline): SGHTA, FQGTGA. Here the CDR3 DNA reads TGTGCCAGCAGCTTAGGGACTAGTAGGTACAATGAGCAGTTCTTC. Protein: CASSLGTSRYNEQFF.

This clonotype has at least ten counts. The chain uses TRBV5-1 and TRBJ1-6; D unclear. This CDR3 is built from 14 residues. Germline V lookup: CDR1 SGHRS, CDR2 YFSETQ. V was pared by 0 bases and J by 8 bases, with 9 bases between. DNA of the CDR3: TGCGCCAGCAGCTTGGATGCAGGCGATTCACCCCTCCACTTT. Amino acids: CASSLDAGDSPLHF.

This clonotype was observed many times. V usage is TRBV4-3 and J usage is TRBJ1-6; D unresolved. This CDR3 is 14 amino acids long. Germline V lookup: CDR1 LGHNA, CDR2 YSLEER. Trimming pared 1 base from V and 5 bases from J, leaving 6 bases between. CDR3 bases: TGCGCCAGCAGCCAAGGACGGGATAATTCACCCCTCCACTTT. Translation gives CASSQGRDNSPLHF.

This clonotype was seen more than once but under ten times. This chain links TRBV27 with TRBJ1-2; D call uncertain. Germline lookup yields CDR1 MNHEY and CDR2 SMNVEV (reference sequence). The CDR3 consists of 11 residues. Trimming shortened V by 8 bases and J by 4 bases, and 8 bases separated the two germline ends. Here the CDR3 reads CASGVTYGYTF. CDR3 bases: TGTGCCAGCGGTGTAACCTATGGCTACACCTTC.

This clonotype was found many times. The chain joins TRBV27 to TRBJ2-5, with D tentatively TRBD1 (6 bases). CDR1 is MNHEY, CDR2 SMNVEV, per germline (reference sequence). The length of the CDR3 is 13 residues. V lost 8 bases to trimming and J lost 1 base, with 11 bases between them. The CDR3 reads CASRQDGQETQYF. CDR3 coding DNA: TGTGCCAGCCGACAGGACGGCCAAGAGACCCAGTACTTC.

This clonotype was picked up a small number of times. The V call is TRBV20-1, the J call TRBJ1-1; D is unclear. The CDR3 runs 11 residues. Trimming took off 0 bases at V and 9 bases at J, with 8 bases between the two ends. Germline V CDR1 and CDR2: DFQATT, SNEGSKA (reference sequence). CDR3 protein: CSARDIRQAFF. The CDR3 coding sequence is TGCAGTGCTAGAGATATAAGACAAGCTTTCTTT.

A few counts support this clonotype. V and J are TRBV29-1 and TRBJ1-4; a possible D gene is TRBD1 (6 bases). The CDR3 extends over 13 amino acids. Germline V gene data show CDR1 as SQVTM and CDR2 as ANQGSEA. V lost 3 bases to trimming and J lost 8 bases, with 13 bases between them. CDR3 sequence reads: CSVEAGAGEKLFF. The CDR3 DNA reads as TGCAGCGTTGAGGCAGGGGCAGGAGAAAAACTGTTTTTT.

The rearrangement joins TRBV5-1 to TRBJ2-5, with D unclear. CDR3 length: 14 amino acids. The V end lost 4 bases, the J end lost 2 bases, and 12 bases lay between the germline ends. Germline CDR1 and CDR2: SGHRS and YFSETQ. CDR3 loop: CASSLEVGQETQYF. Here the CDR3 DNA reads TGCGCCAGCAGCCTCGAGGTGGGGCAAGAGACCCAGTACTTC.

This clonotype turned up a few times. The chain couples TRBV30 to TRBJ1-6; maybe TRBD1 (6 bases). Deletions cut 2 bases from V and 5 bases from J, with 10 bases between. There are 14 residues in the CDR3. Per germline, CDR1 GTSNPN and CDR2 SVGIG (reference sequence). CDR3 amino acids: CAWSIGQNNSPLHF. The DNA for the CDR3 is TGTGCCTGGAGTATTGGACAGAATAATTCACCCCTCCACTTT.

V and J are TRBV11-2 and TRBJ1-2; 11 positions match TRBD1. The CDR3 is made up of 15 amino acids. J was trimmed by 2 bases and V by 3 bases; bases with no gene match: 2. Germline assignment: CDR1 SGHAT and CDR2 FQNNGV. In nucleotides, the CDR3 is TGTGCCAGCAGCTTGGACAGGGGGCGCAACTATGGCTACACCTTC. Residues: CASSLDRGRNYGYTF.

The chain joins TRBV19 to TRBJ2-1; D is undetermined. The V end lost 0 bases, the J end lost 7 bases, and 13 bases lay between the germline ends. The CDR3 runs to 15 residues. Germline lookup yields CDR1 LNHDA and CDR2 SQIVND (reference sequence). DNA of the CDR3: TGTGCCAGTAGTATAGATTTCGCCACTTCAAATGAGCAGTTCTTC. Its protein is CASSIDFATSNEQFF.

This clonotype was seen ten or more times. The V and J genes are TRBV18 and TRBJ2-1; 12 positions agree with TRBD2. The CDR3 is 17 amino acids. Germline V gene sequence: CDR1 KGHSH, CDR2 LQKENI. The V segment lost 2 bases and the J segment 5 bases; nucleotides outside the gene matches: 7. This CDR3 reads CASSPSALAGGNNEQFF. The CDR3 DNA sequence: TGTGCCAGCTCACCATCAGCTCTAGCGGGAGGGAACAATGAGCAGTTCTTC. Filled out from reference TRBV18 and TRBJ2-1, the complete variable domain reads NAGVMQNPRHLVRRRGQEARLRCSPMKGHSHVYWYRQLPEEGLKFMVYLQKENIIDESGMPKERFSAEFPKEGPSILRIQQVVRGDSAAYFCASSPSALAGGNNEQFFGPGTRLTVL.

This clonotype was counted a few times. DNA of the CDR3: TGTGCCAGCAGCCGAGACGTGAACACTGAAGCTTTCTTT. Its protein is CASSRDVNTEAFF. The chain joins TRBV11-3 to TRBJ1-1; D is ambiguous. V lost 5 bases to trimming and J lost 0 bases, with 7 bases between them. Germline loops: CDR1 SGHNT, CDR2 YENEEA. CDR3 length: 13 amino acids.